The 13 T cell receptor beta chains reported below all come from one sample, sequenced in a study of blood T cell repertoires in COVID-19. Sequencing was performed with immunoSEQ multiplex PCR; in TCRdb, only in-frame clones are kept and a portion is missing. The sample includes 200,000 to 300,000 clones, 75% to 90% of them seen just once. Sample: peripheral blood. These receptors all come from a man in his fifties or sixties who had recovered from COVID-19.

The gene calls are TRBV7-6 and TRBJ2-5, with D tentatively TRBD1 (6 bases). CDR3 length: 12 residues. The germline V gene has CDR1 SGHVS and CDR2 FNYEAQ. V was clipped by 5 bases and J by 8 bases, with 12 bases between them. Written as DNA, the CDR3 is TGTGCCAGCAGCGATCGACAGGTTACCCAGTACTTC. It translates to CASSDRQVTQYF.

This clone has a handful of counts. This sequence joins TRBV5-1 and TRBJ2-1; 7 positions agree with TRBD1. With 0 bases clipped from V and 10 bases from J, the junction kept 4 bases outside the gene matches. CDR1 SGHRS and CDR2 YFSETQ come from the germline V gene. This CDR3 contains 13 residues. The CDR3 sequence is CASSLGQGREQFF. The DNA for the CDR3 is TGCGCCAGCAGCTTGGGACAGGGACGGGAGCAGTTCTTC.

The chain combines TRBV5-5 with TRBJ1-2; D possibly corresponds to TRBD1 (5 bases). The CDR3 length is 13 residues. CDR1 and CDR2 (germline): SGHKS, YYEKEE (reference sequence). The V gene lost 4 bases and the J gene lost 5 bases, with 12 bases spanning the gap. DNA of the CDR3: TGTGCCAGCAGCAGGGGCGGGGGGTATGGCTACACCTTC. Its translation: CASSRGGGYGYTF. Full variable domain (remainder filled in from reference TRBV5-5 and TRBJ1-2): DAGVTQSPTHLIKTRGQQVTLRCSPISGHKSVSWYQQVLGQGPQFIFQYYEKEERGRGNFPDRFSARQFPNYSSELNVNALLLGDSALYLCASSRGGGYGYTFGSGTRLTVV.

This clone was recorded a few times. The chain links TRBV9 to TRBJ1-1; D remains ambiguous. The V gene's germline CDR1 is SGDLS and CDR2 YYNGEE. Trimming took 2 bases from V and 6 from J, leaving 11 bases between them. The CDR3 is made up of 13 amino acids. The CDR3 nucleotides read TGTGCCAGCAGCGTTGGGCCCAAGGCTGAAGCTTTCTTT. It encodes CASSVGPKAEAFF.

The CDR3 DNA reads TGTGCTAGTGGAACAACAGGGGGAGGTAACTATGGCTACACCTTC. It yields the protein CASGTTGGGNYGYTF. The chain links TRBV12-5 to TRBJ1-2; 8 nucleotides agree with TRBD1. CDR1 is LGHNT and CDR2 is FRNRAP in the germline V gene. The CDR3 is 15 amino acids. Germline trimming cut 6 bases from V and 1 base from J; bases unmatched to any gene: 7.

In its sample, this clone was seen once. The chain couples TRBV30 to TRBJ2-7; D call uncertain. The CDR3 consists of 12 residues. The V gene's germline CDR1 is GTSNPN and CDR2 SVGIG (reference sequence). Trimming took off 0 bases at V and 2 bases at J, with 5 bases between the two ends. CDR3 sequence: CAWSVYPYEQYF. CDR3 coding DNA: TGTGCCTGGAGTGTATATCCCTACGAGCAGTACTTC.

V usage is TRBV15 and J usage is TRBJ2-1, with a tentative D call TRBD2 (5 bases). The CDR3 covers 16 residues. Germline CDR1 LNHNV, CDR2 YYDKDF (reference sequence). Trimming cost V 0 bases and J 7 bases, with 16 bases left between them. The CDR3 DNA follows: TGTGCCACCAGCAGAGATGAGGCCGGGAACCTAAATGAGCAGTTCTTC. Protein sequence: CATSRDEAGNLNEQFF.

Regarding this clone: Germline is not matched at one junction end, which may reflect a read error. The chain links TRBV3-1 (or the pseudogene TRBV3-2) to TRBJ2-1, with TRBD2 matching over 9 bases. Germline V lookup: CDR1 LGHDT, CDR2 YNNKEL (reference sequence). This CDR3 spans 15 amino acids. As DNA, the CDR3 is TGTGCCAACAGCCCCGAGTCGGCGGGGGGGCTCGTCCCGTTCTTC. It codes for CANSPESAGGLVPFF.

This rearrangement joins TRBV4-2 to TRBJ1-2, with TRBD1 matching over 9 bases. Per the germline V gene, CDR1 is LGHNA and CDR2 is YNFKEQ. This CDR3 is built from 14 residues. V shed 0 bases and J 7 bases; nucleotides not matched to a gene: 3. CDR3 in amino acids: CASSQDTGGFGYTF. CDR3 in DNA: TGTGCCAGCAGCCAAGATACAGGGGGCTTTGGCTACACCTTC.

The chain has TRBV14 and TRBJ1-4; D might be TRBD1 (5 bases). CDR3 length: 14 amino acids. Trimming stripped 3 bases from V and 7 bases from J, with 12 bases between. Germline V gene data show CDR1 as SGHDN and CDR2 as FVKESK. The CDR3 is CASSHQGWGEKLFF. As DNA, the CDR3 is TGTGCCAGCAGCCATCAGGGTTGGGGTGAAAAACTGTTTTTT.

The J gene is TRBJ2-7, the V gene TRBV19; the match to TRBD2 covers 7 bases. Losses at the gene ends were 11 bases for V and 0 bases for J; bases not matched to a gene: 16. CDR1 LNHDA and CDR2 SQIVND come from the germline V gene (reference sequence). The CDR3 covers 16 residues. The CDR3 loop is CAGPRAGDPDSYEQYV. Here the CDR3 DNA reads TGTGCCGGACCACGCGCGGGGGATCCGGACTCCTACGAGCAGTACGTC.

The chain joins TRBV2 to TRBJ2-7; 9 nucleotides line up with TRBD1. After removal of 6 bases from V and 3 bases from J, the junction contained 9 bases not matched to a gene. Germline CDR1 SNHLY, CDR2 FYNNEI. This CDR3 comprises 15 residues. The CDR3 here is CASRTPGQGVYEQYF. CDR3 coding DNA: TGTGCCAGCAGAACCCCGGGACAGGGAGTCTACGAGCAGTACTTC.

The genes are TRBV6-6 and TRBJ2-3, with 10 bases lining up with TRBD2. Trimming cost V 5 bases and J 3 bases; bases outside gene matches: 11. CDR1 is MNHNY, CDR2 SVGAGI, per germline (reference sequence). This CDR3 spans 17 amino acids. CDR3 DNA: TGTGCCAGCAGTCCGGGCGTGAATAGCGGGGGGACAGATACGCAGTATTTT. The encoded protein is CASSPGVNSGGTDTQYF.